These T cell receptor beta chains were read from a single sample in a study of OX40 agonist ivuxolimab in advanced cancers. Assay used: immunoSEQ multiplex PCR; TCRdb lists only in-frame clones, some missing. The sample carries tens of thousands of clones, 80% to 85% recorded once. The sequenced sample was CD4+ or CD8+ T cells sorted from blood, obtained in a trial of the OX40 agonist ivuxolimab. The source is an adult with an advanced solid tumor such as melanoma, head and neck, liver or kidney cancer. Both conserved end residues are part of each CDR3. Each record gives: J gene, clone size, D gene, V gene, CDR3 protein, CDR3 DNA. The D gene is left open where the match is weak. Size is omitted from some rows. Given values are once, few, many or a class for expanded clones.

>TRBJ1-1|NA|NA|TRBV19
CASSIKVVNTEAFF
TGTGCCAGTAGTATTAAGGTCGTTAACACTGAAGCTTTCTTT
>TRBJ1-4|NA|NA|TRBV4-3
CASSHDSFNEKLFF
TGCGCCAGCAGCCATGACAGCTTTAATGAAAAACTGTTTTTT
>TRBJ2-7|NA|TRBD1|TRBV2
CASSEVPGGPYEQYF
TGTGCCAGCAGTGAGGTCCCAGGGGGACCCTACGAGCAGTACTTC
>TRBJ2-2|few|NA|TRBV7-2
CASSSEGTGGELFF
TGTGCCAGCAGCTCCGAGGGCACGGGCGGGGAGCTGTTTTTT
>TRBJ1-4|NA|TRBD1|TRBV7-9
CASSLGQGGEKLFF
TGTGCCAGCAGCCTAGGACAGGGCGGAGAAAAACTGTTTTTT
>TRBJ2-1|NA|NA|TRBV10-3
CAISEGGSSYNEQFF
TGTGCCATCAGTGAAGGGGGAAGCTCCTACAATGAGCAGTTCTTC
>TRBJ1-2|NA|TRBD1|TRBV5-1
CASSRSGTGGGGGYTF
TGCGCCAGCAGCCGGTCCGGGACAGGGGGCGGCGGTGGCTACACCTTC
>TRBJ1-1|few|NA|TRBV2
CASSDGGEPEAFF
TGTGCCAGCAGTGATGGGGGGGAGCCTGAAGCTTTCTTT
>TRBJ1-2|NA|NA|TRBV5-4
CASSLAGQNYGYTF
TGTGCCAGCAGCTTGGCGGGACAAAACTATGGCTACACCTTC
>TRBJ1-5|NA|TRBD1|TRBV2
CASRNRQGGQPQHF
TGTGCCAGCAGGAACAGACAGGGGGGTCAGCCCCAGCATTTT
>TRBJ2-7|NA|NA|TRBV21-1
CASITRGPNYEQYF
TGTGCCAGCATTACCCGCGGGCCGAACTACGAGCAGTACTTC
>TRBJ2-3|NA|NA|TRBV9
CASSGGVYTDTQYF
TGTGCCAGCAGCGGTGGCGTTTACACAGATACGCAGTATTTT
>TRBJ2-3|once|TRBD2|TRBV2
CASGEGTATDTQYF
TGTGCCAGCGGGGAGGGGACCGCCACAGATACGCAGTATTTT
>TRBJ1-5|NA|NA|TRBV2
CASSRSNQPQHF
TGTGCCAGTTCGAGGAGCAATCAGCCCCAGCATTTT
>TRBJ1-2|NA|NA|TRBV5-4
CASSLIGGANYGYTF
TGTGCCAGCAGCTTGATCGGGGGAGCTAACTATGGCTACACCTTC
>TRBJ1-2|NA|NA|TRBV6-5
CASLAGFGGYTF
TGTGCCAGCCTTGCAGGGTTCGGTGGCTACACCTTC
>TRBJ2-1|NA|NA|TRBV7-3
CASSLITGSWNEQFF
TGTGCCAGCAGCTTAATTACGGGGTCATGGAATGAGCAGTTCTTC
>TRBJ1-6|NA|NA|TRBV5-1
CASSLDAGSSYNSPLHF
TGCGCCAGCAGCTTGGATGCGGGAAGCTCCTATAATTCACCCCTCCACTTT
>TRBJ1-1|NA|NA|TRBV5-1
CASSLGGTGFRTEAFF
TGCGCCAGCAGCTTGGGGGGAACAGGGTTCCGAACTGAAGCTTTCTTT
>TRBJ1-2|NA|TRBD1|TRBV5-1
CASRQGGADYGYTF
TGCGCCAGCAGGCAAGGGGGCGCTGACTATGGCTACACCTTC